The entry below describes one T cell receptor (beta chain). Its antigen is not known. V was cut by 1 base and J by 5 bases, with 12 bases left in between. The length of the CDR3 is 14 residues. The germline CDR1 and CDR2 sequences are MNHEY and SMNVEV (reference sequence). The sample comes from a study of T cell responses to AZD1222 COVID-19 vaccine. About the study: The analysis combined second doses at about 4 or about 12 weeks.

General study points: Donors in the cohort were predominantly white British and more often female, and clonal diversity was possibly underestimated. Repertoire collection took place solely once the T cell response had peaked.

Produced via immunoSEQ multiplex PCR; TCRdb's table is partial and in-frame only. The sample holds around 170,000 clones; roughly 90% are singletons and the top ten take 0.75% to 1%. This TCR derives from an adult in good health. Sequencing was performed on peripheral blood, taken on day 0 of AZD1222 vaccination. This chain links TRBV27 with TRBJ2-7; tentative D call: TRBD1 (6 bases). The CDR3 spells CASSLYQGSHEQYF. DNA for the CDR3: TGTGCCAGCAGTTTATATCAGGGGTCCCACGAGCAGTACTTC.